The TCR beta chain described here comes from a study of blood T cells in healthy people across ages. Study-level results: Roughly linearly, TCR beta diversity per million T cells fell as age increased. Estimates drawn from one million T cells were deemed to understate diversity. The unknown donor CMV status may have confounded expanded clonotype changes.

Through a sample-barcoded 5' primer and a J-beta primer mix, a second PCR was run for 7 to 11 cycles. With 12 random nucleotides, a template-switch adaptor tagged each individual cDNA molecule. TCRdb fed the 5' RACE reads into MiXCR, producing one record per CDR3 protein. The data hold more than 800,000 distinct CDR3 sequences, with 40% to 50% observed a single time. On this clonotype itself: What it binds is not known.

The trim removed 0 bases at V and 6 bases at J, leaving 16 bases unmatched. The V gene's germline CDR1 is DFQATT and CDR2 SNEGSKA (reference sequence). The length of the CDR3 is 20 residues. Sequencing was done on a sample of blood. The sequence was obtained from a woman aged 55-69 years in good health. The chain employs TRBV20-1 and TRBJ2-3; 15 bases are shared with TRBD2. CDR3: CSAREDGLAGGPGTLDTQYF. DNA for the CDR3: TGCAGTGCTAGAGAAGACGGACTAGCGGGAGGGCCAGGGACCCTGGATACGCAGTATTTT.